The entry below gives a single T cell receptor (beta chain) sequence along with its context. As yet, its antigen is unknown. This may come from a read error, since a much larger clone is one base off. TCRbeta libraries were built with three rounds of nested PCR, modified from ARM-PCR. MiXCR, applied by TCRdb to the multiplex PCR reads, yields one record per CDR3 protein. The sample lists around 76,000 distinct CDR3 sequences, about 80% seen once, with around 40% in the top ten. CDR3 length: 13 residues. V lost 8 bases and J lost 5, with 15 bases in between. From germline, CDR1 is MGHRA and CDR2 YSYEKL. This entry comes from a study of tumor and adjacent non-tumor tissue in lung cancer. General study points: Tumor repertoires had a smaller top 100 clone share than normal lung. Higher tumor TCR diversity was associated with shorter survival.

No cell sorting was done before RNA was extracted from the tissue. Distant lung tissue was collected more than 3 cm away from the tumor edge. The sample consisted of distant non-tumor lung tissue. This sequence originates from a man in his 70s with non-small cell lung cancer. This chain uses TRBV4-1 with TRBJ1-1, with TRBD1 as a possible D gene (6 bases). The CDR3 here is CASWRGTRTEAFF. CDR3 coding DNA: TGCGCCAGCTGGAGGGGGACACGGACTGAAGCTTTCTTT.